Each of the 14 T cell receptor beta chains below was sequenced from the same sample in a study of T cell changes during pregnancy in multiple sclerosis. The data were produced by immunoSEQ multiplex PCR, yet TCRdb's version contains in-frame clones alone and is incomplete. The sample includes tens of thousands of clones, about 91% of them seen just once. This specimen consisted of peripheral blood, obtained after pregnancy. These receptors were taken from a female donor in good health, enrolled as a control in a pregnancy study.

The rearrangement links TRBV27 to TRBJ2-5; TRBD1 aligns across 9 bases. In germline, CDR1 is MNHEY, CDR2 SMNVEV (reference sequence). The CDR3 length is 17 residues. V gave up 5 bases and J gave up 4 bases; unmatched junction bases: 14. The DNA for the CDR3 is TGTGCCAGCAGTCATATGGGACATTCGGACAGGGGAGAGACCCAGTACTTC. Translating it yields CASSHMGHSDRGETQYF.

The chain combines TRBV5-1 with TRBJ2-5; 10 nucleotides align to TRBD1. CDR3 length equals 18 residues. Per germline, CDR1 SGHRS and CDR2 YFSETQ. V dropped 1 base and J dropped 5; count of bases not matched to a gene: 14. The DNA for the CDR3 is TGCGCCAGCAGCTTGAACTCACTAACGACAGGGGGCTATGAGACCCAGTACTTC. This translates into CASSLNSLTTGGYETQYF.

The V gene is TRBV5-4, the J gene TRBJ2-1; 10 nucleotides line up with TRBD2. CDR3 length equals 15 residues. With V trimmed by 4 bases and J by 2 bases, 3 bases remained unmatched. CDR1 SGHNT and CDR2 YYREEE come from the germline V gene (reference sequence). As DNA, the CDR3 is TGTGCCAGCAGCCGAACTAGCGGGACCTACAATGAGCAGTTCTTC. Protein product: CASSRTSGTYNEQFF.

This sequence joins TRBV18 and TRBJ1-1, with no clear D. Germline-derived CDR1 and CDR2 are KGHSH and LQKENI. This CDR3 has 14 residues. Deletions cut 5 bases from V and 4 bases from J, with 14 bases between. In nucleotides, the CDR3 is TGTGCCAGCTCAGTGGAGGTGGAGGGCACTGAAGCTTTCTTT. It translates to CASSVEVEGTEAFF.

This sequence joins TRBV7-8 and TRBJ2-1; 8 positions match TRBD2. The junction had 11 bases not matched to a gene; V was cut back by 1 base and J by 9 bases. The germline CDR1 and CDR2 sequences are SGHVS and FQNEAQ. The CDR3 is made up of 16 amino acids. The CDR3 is CASSLGRAGGLSEQFF. The CDR3 region has the DNA TGTGCCAGCAGCTTAGGTAGGGCGGGGGGCCTGAGTGAGCAGTTCTTC.

A single count supports this clone. This chain uses TRBV7-2 with TRBJ1-2; 7 nucleotides line up with TRBD1. The CDR3 sequence is 12 residues long. CDR1 and CDR2 from the germline V gene are SGHTA and FQGNSA. J lost 7 bases, V lost 1 base, and 0 bases had no gene match. This CDR3 reads CASSLDRGGYTF. The CDR3 DNA sequence: TGTGCCAGCAGCTTAGACAGGGGTGGCTACACCTTC.

The chain recombines TRBV14 with TRBJ1-2; no clear D. Trimming stripped 5 bases from V and 7 bases from J, with 14 bases between. Germline V gives CDR1 SGHDN, CDR2 FVKESK. This CDR3 comprises 13 residues. CDR3 nucleotides: TGTGCCAGCAGCTGGGCCGTTTTAGGTGGCTACACCTTC. Protein sequence: CASSWAVLGGYTF. Full variable domain (outside the CDR3, taken from reference TRBV14 and TRBJ1-2): EAGVTQFPSHSVIEKGQTVTLRCDPISGHDNLYWYRRVMGKEIKFLLHFVKESKQDESGMPNNRFLAERTGGTYSTLKVQPAELEDSGVYFCASSWAVLGGYTFGSGTRLTVV.

The CDR3 region has the DNA TGTGCCAGCAGCTTAACTAGCGGGCCATACGAGCAGTACTTC. Protein: CASSLTSGPYEQYF. The rearrangement links TRBV6-1 to TRBJ2-7; 9 positions agree with TRBD2. The CDR3 length is 14 residues. The V gene end was trimmed by 6 bases and the J gene end by 4 bases; junction bases not matched to a gene: 7. CDR1 is MNHNS, CDR2 SASEGT, per germline.

This chain uses TRBV7-2 with TRBJ2-3; tentatively, D is TRBD2 (6 bases). V was shortened by 5 bases and J by 8 bases, with 23 bases between the two germline ends. The CDR3 is 16 residues long. The germline gives CDR1 SGHTA, CDR2 FQGNSA. CDR3 loop: CASSPRRAGPFTTQYF. Written as DNA, the CDR3 is TGTGCCAGCAGCCCCCGGAGGGCCGGTCCGTTTACTACGCAGTATTTT.

The V and J genes are TRBV6-1 and TRBJ2-7; maybe TRBD2 (6 bases). V shed 7 bases and J shed 2 bases, with 18 bases lying between them. Germline V gene sequence: CDR1 MNHNS, CDR2 SASEGT. CDR3 size: 15 residues. The CDR3 coding sequence is TGTGCCAGCATCTTGAACCCGGACTACGCCTACGAGCAGTACTTC. Translating gives CASILNPDYAYEQYF.

The chain links TRBV7-2 to TRBJ2-1; 7 positions match TRBD2. Germline V lookup: CDR1 SGHTA, CDR2 FQGNSA. The CDR3 runs 15 residues. The V gene end was trimmed by 5 bases and the J gene end by 0 bases; junction bases not matched to a gene: 4. The CDR3 loop is CASSPGGNSYNEQFF. CDR3 coding DNA: TGTGCCAGCAGCCCGGGGGGTAACTCCTACAATGAGCAGTTCTTC. Drawing the rest from reference TRBV7-2 and TRBJ2-1, the complete variable domain is GAGVSQSPSNKVTEKGKDVELRCDPISGHTALYWYRQSLGQGLEFLIYFQGNSAPDKSGLPSDRFSAERTGGSVSTLTIQRTQQEDSAVYLCASSPGGNSYNEQFFGPGTRLTVL.

This sequence joins TRBV5-6 and TRBJ2-5; 9 nucleotides agree with TRBD1. Germline CDR1 and CDR2: SGHDT and YYEEEE. CDR3 length equals 13 residues. V dropped 4 bases and J dropped 4; count of bases not matched to a gene: 2. The chain's CDR3 is CASSQDRGETQYF. CDR3 nucleotides: TGTGCCAGCAGCCAGGACAGGGGAGAGACCCAGTACTTC.

The chain carries TRBV7-9 and TRBJ2-1; D gene ambiguous. Trimming left V 6 bases short and J 3 bases short, with 15 bases between. Germline V gene data show CDR1 as SEHNR and CDR2 as FQNEAQ (reference sequence). The CDR3 sequence is 15 residues long. The CDR3 here is CASSLLKNSYNEQFF. In DNA form, the CDR3 reads TGTGCCAGCAGTCTGTTGAAAAACAGCTACAATGAGCAGTTCTTC.

The count of this clone is one. The V call is TRBV6-4, the J call TRBJ2-1, with 7 bases identical to TRBD2. CDR1 and CDR2 (germline): MRHNA, SNTAGT. The CDR3 extends over 14 amino acids. The V gene end was trimmed by 5 bases and the J gene end by 0 bases; junction bases not matched to a gene: 1. The CDR3 sequence is CASSIAGSYNEQFF. In DNA, the CDR3 is TGTGCCAGCAGTATAGCGGGCTCCTACAATGAGCAGTTCTTC.